Listed here is a single T cell receptor beta chain. The target antigen is unknown. Losses at the gene ends were 6 bases for V and 6 bases for J; bases not matched to a gene: 3. From germline, CDR1 is MNHEY and CDR2 SMNVEV (reference sequence). The CDR3 loop spans 12 amino acids. Clones were read by immunoSEQ multiplex PCR, and TCRdb kept only the in-frame ones, dropping some. The sample lists 300,000 or so clones; 67% were seen once. The data belong to a study of cytotoxic CD8 clonotypes in ibrutinib-treated CLL. Findings of the study overall: Upon ibrutinib response clonality rose, and upon progression it fell back toward baseline.

This receptor was taken from a human donor with chronic lymphocytic leukemia. Here the sequenced sample was PBMCs, taken after 36 months of ibrutinib treatment. The rearrangement uses TRBV27 and TRBJ2-7, with TRBD1 matching over 9 bases. CDR3 in DNA: TGTGCCAGCAGGACAGGGGGGTCCGAGCAGTACTTC. It specifies CASRTGGSEQYF.